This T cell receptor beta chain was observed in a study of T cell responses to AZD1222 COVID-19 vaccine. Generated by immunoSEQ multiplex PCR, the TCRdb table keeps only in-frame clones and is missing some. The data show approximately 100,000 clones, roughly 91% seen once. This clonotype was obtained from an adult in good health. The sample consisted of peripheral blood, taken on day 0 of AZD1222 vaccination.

The CDR3 loop is CASIPAGDYNQPQHF. For the CDR3, the DNA is TGTGCCAGTATCCCCGCCGGGGACTACAATCAGCCCCAGCATTTT. The chain carries TRBV19 and TRBJ1-5; possibly TRBD1 for D (5 bases). The ends were cut back, 7 bases at V and 3 bases at J, with 16 bases in the middle. CDR1 is LNHDA and CDR2 is SQIVND in the germline V gene (reference sequence). The length of the CDR3 is 15 residues.